Listed here are 8 T cell receptor beta chains from one sample, sequenced in a study of OX40 agonist ivuxolimab in advanced cancers. Libraries were made using the immunoSEQ multiplex PCR assay. The clones in this table, taken by TCRdb from immuneACCESS, are in-frame only. Not every clone is retained; where verified, under half of the shortfall comes from an unresolved V gene, and the cause of the rest is unknown. The sample records some 96,000 clones, approximately 91% of which are singletons. The top ten clones comprise approximately 0.16% of the sample. Here the sequenced sample was CD4+ or CD8+ T cells sorted from blood, taken in a trial of the OX40 agonist ivuxolimab. The source of these receptors is an adult with an advanced solid tumor such as melanoma, head and neck, liver or kidney cancer.

The chain has TRBV28 and TRBJ2-1, with 7 bases identical to TRBD2. The CDR3 consists of 15 residues. V lost 2 bases and J lost 5; bases outside the gene matches: 6. Per the germline V gene, CDR1 is MDHEN and CDR2 is SYDVKM. This CDR3 reads CASSLGGRLNNEQFF. CDR3 nucleotide sequence: TGTGCCAGCAGTTTAGGCGGGAGACTTAACAATGAGCAGTTCTTC.

The chain links TRBV15 to TRBJ2-7; D not resolved. Trimming left V 5 bases short and J 2 bases short, with 13 bases between. This CDR3 contains 14 residues. Per the germline V gene, CDR1 is LNHNV and CDR2 is YYDKDF (reference sequence). In nucleotides, the CDR3 is TGTGCCACCAGCGCCGCGGTAGATCCCTACGAGCAGTACTTC. Translated, it gives CATSAAVDPYEQYF.

The chain is built from TRBV6-1 and TRBJ2-1; D is undetermined. CDR3 size: 14 residues. V was cut by 5 bases and J by 9 bases, with 17 bases left in between. Germline V gives CDR1 MNHNS, CDR2 SASEGT. The CDR3 sequence is CASSWTPPGSEQFF. The CDR3 region has the DNA TGTGCCAGCAGTTGGACCCCCCCTGGCAGTGAGCAGTTCTTC.

The chain uses TRBV7-8 and TRBJ2-1; the D gene is possibly TRBD2 (6 bases). V lost 7 bases and J 5 bases, leaving 27 bases between the germline ends. CDR1 is SGHVS and CDR2 is FQNEAQ in the germline V gene. The CDR3 is 18 amino acids. CDR3 in amino acids: CASNYAGTGVRSHNEQFF. CDR3 in DNA: TGTGCCAGCAACTATGCCGGGACTGGGGTTAGGTCGCACAATGAGCAGTTCTTC.

This sequence joins TRBV7-8 and TRBJ2-7; 8 nucleotides line up with TRBD1. CDR3 length equals 15 residues. Germline CDR1 is SGHVS and CDR2 is FQNEAQ. V trimming: 5 bases; J trimming: 9 bases; junction bases outside the gene matches: 15. The chain's CDR3 is CASSVSGTGVWGQYF. The CDR3 DNA reads as TGTGCCAGCAGCGTGTCCGGGACAGGAGTGTGGGGGCAGTACTTC. The whole variable domain, remainder taken from reference TRBV7-8 and TRBJ2-7, is GAGVSQSPRYKVAKRGQDVALRCDPISGHVSLFWYQQALGQGPEFLTYFQNEAQLDKSGLPSDRFFAERPEGSVSTLKIQRTQQEDSAVYLCASSVSGTGVWGQYFGPGTRLTVT.

The V call is TRBV7-6, the J call TRBJ1-5; a possible D gene is TRBD1 (5 bases). V lost 3 bases and J 9 bases, leaving 15 bases between the germline ends. In germline, CDR1 is SGHVS, CDR2 FNYEAQ. The CDR3 runs to 14 residues. The CDR3 loop is CASSFGGTHRPQHF. The CDR3 coding sequence is TGTGCCAGCAGCTTCGGGGGGACTCATCGGCCCCAGCATTTT. Variable domain in full (rest from reference TRBV7-6 and TRBJ1-5): GAGVSQSPRYKVTKRGQDVALRCDPISGHVSLYWYRQALGQGPEFLTYFNYEAQQDKSGLPNDRFSAERPEGSISTLTIQRTEQRDSAMYRCASSFGGTHRPQHFGDGTRLSIL.

This chain connects TRBV11-2 to TRBJ2-7; D call uncertain. CDR3 length equals 14 residues. The germline CDR1 and CDR2 sequences are SGHAT and FQNNGV. The V end lost 1 base, the J end lost 3 bases, and 10 bases lay between the germline ends. The CDR3 sequence is CASSLGRSYYEQYF. The CDR3 coding sequence is TGTGCCAGCAGCTTAGGACGCAGCTACTACGAGCAGTACTTC.

This clone was seen a handful of times. The chain is built from TRBV6-5 and TRBJ2-2; 8 nucleotides match TRBD2. CDR3 size: 14 residues. After removal of 4 bases from V and 7 bases from J, the junction contained 5 bases not matched to a gene. Germline values: CDR1 MNHEY, CDR2 SVGAGI. CDR3 in amino acids: CASSWGTRFGELFF. The DNA for the CDR3 is TGTGCCAGCAGTTGGGGGACTAGATTCGGGGAGCTGTTTTTT.